The rows below give T cell receptor beta chains drawn from one sample of a study of Graves' ophthalmopathy and Graves' hyperthyroidism. TCRdb reanalysed the multiplex PCR reads using MiXCR and keeps one entry per CDR3 protein. Counted here are 200,000 to 250,000 distinct CDR3 sequences, about 22% occurring once; the ten biggest clones make up approximately 40%. The specimen sequenced was peripheral blood. The source of these receptors is a woman between 45 and 65 years old with Graves' ophthalmopathy. Each CDR3 is given with its conserved first and last residue. The D gene is left open where the match is weak. The size entry is marked missing in some rows and otherwise reads once, few, many or a size class.

j_call v_call clone_size d_call cdr3_aa cdr3_nt
TRBJ2-7 TRBV19 many NA CASSIRLSYEQYF TGTGCCAGTAGTATTCGCTTATCTTACGAGCAGTACTTC
TRBJ1-2 TRBV19 many TRBD1 CASAQDRGDNYGYTF TGTGCCAGCGCTCAGGACAGGGGGGATAACTATGGCTACACCTTC
TRBJ2-5 TRBV28 many TRBD1 CASSFDREETQYF TGTGCCAGCAGTTTCGACAGGGAAGAGACCCAGTACTTC
TRBJ2-7 TRBV6-1 NA NA CASSEADGTGPGGEQYF TGTGCCAGCAGTGAAGCGGACGGAACAGGCCCCGGAGGCGAGCAGTACTTC
TRBJ1-2 TRBV30 few TRBD1 CAWSTQGADYGYTF TGTGCCTGGAGTACTCAGGGGGCGGACTATGGCTACACCTTC
TRBJ2-3 TRBV12-3/TRBV12-4 few TRBD2 CASSGAGGDTQYF TGTGCCAGCAGTGGGGCGGGGGGAGATACGCAGTATTTT
TRBJ1-1 TRBV12-3/TRBV12-4 NA NA CASTKGQRNTEAFF TGTGCCAGCACCAAAGGACAGAGAAACACTGAAGCTTTCTTT
TRBJ1-1 TRBV10-3 many TRBD1 CATRDRDMGAEAFF TGTGCCACTCGGGACAGGGATATGGGGGCTGAAGCTTTCTTT
TRBJ1-6 TRBV6-5 many NA CASSYSFRSDSPLHF TGTGCCAGCAGTTACTCGTTCCGATCCGATTCACCCCTCCACTTT
TRBJ2-7 TRBV6-2/TRBV6-3 many NA CASSYPGAYEQYF TGTGCCAGCAGTTACCCGGGTGCCTACGAGCAGTACTTC
TRBJ2-4 TRBV3-1 many NA CASSQDILAKNIQYF TGTGCCAGCAGCCAAGATATACTAGCCAAAAACATTCAGTACTTC
TRBJ2-2 TRBV2 few NA CAPQGGREPTGELFF TGTGCCCCCCAAGGGGGGCGGGAGCCCACCGGGGAGCTGTTTTTT
TRBJ2-7 TRBV5-1 many NA CASIPNRSRAAPRYEQYF TGCGCCAGCATACCTAATCGGTCTAGGGCAGCCCCTCGCTACGAGCAGTACTTC
TRBJ1-1 TRBV19 many TRBD1 CASRNGQGIEAFF TGTGCCAGTAGGAACGGACAGGGCATTGAAGCTTTCTTT
TRBJ2-2 TRBV2 once NA CASSVLGELFF TGTGCCAGCAGTGTGCTCGGGGAGCTGTTTTTT
TRBJ2-5 TRBV6-1 NA NA CASSPQTVQETQYF TGTGCCAGCAGTCCGCAGACAGTCCAAGAGACCCAGTACTTC
TRBJ1-5 TRBV12-3/TRBV12-4 many TRBD1 CASSLRGLGQPQHF TGTGCCAGCAGTTTAAGGGGGCTCGGTCAGCCCCAGCATTTT
TRBJ2-7 TRBV29-1 many TRBD1 CSVTGKGYEQYF TGCAGCGTGACAGGGAAAGGCTACGAGCAGTACTTC
TRBJ2-5 TRBV5-1 few NA CASSSNGRQETQYF TGCGCCAGCAGCTCCAACGGGCGGCAAGAGACCCAGTACTTC
TRBJ2-5 TRBV12-3/TRBV12-4 many NA CASSLGERETQYF TGTGCCAGCAGTTTAGGGGAACGAGAGACCCAGTACTTC